The 2 T cell receptor beta chains below all came from one sample that was sequenced in a study of T cell responses to AZD1222 COVID-19 vaccine. Measured with immunoSEQ multiplex PCR; TCRdb has only the in-frame clones, and not every one. The top ten hold roughly 4.9% of the sample, which has roughly 150,000 clones, under 95% seen once. Sequencing was performed on peripheral blood, taken on day 0 of AZD1222 vaccination. Receptors originate from an adult in good health.

The chain is built from TRBV11-2 and TRBJ1-1; D is unclear. Trimming shortened V by 3 bases and J by 0 bases, and 11 bases separated the two germline ends. CDR3 size: 15 residues. The germline CDR1 and CDR2 sequences are SGHAT and FQNNGV. CDR3 bases: TGTGCCAGCAGCTTCGCGGGTTGGTTGAACACTGAAGCTTTCTTT. It codes for CASSFAGWLNTEAFF.

This chain connects TRBV30 to TRBJ2-2, with TRBD2 as a possible D gene (6 bases). Germline CDR1 and CDR2: GTSNPN and SVGIG (reference sequence). V lost 3 bases, J lost 7 bases, and 15 bases lay in between. CDR3 size: 14 residues. The CDR3: CAWRPSAEGGELFF. In DNA, the CDR3 is TGTGCCTGGAGGCCCAGTGCGGAGGGCGGGGAGCTGTTTTTT. The variable domain in full, completed from reference TRBV30 and TRBJ2-2, reads SQTIHQWPATLVQPVGSPLSLECTVEGTSNPNLYWYRQAAGRGLQLLFYSVGIGQISSEVPQNLSASRPQDRQFILSSKKLLLSDSGFYLCAWRPSAEGGELFFGEGSRLTVL.